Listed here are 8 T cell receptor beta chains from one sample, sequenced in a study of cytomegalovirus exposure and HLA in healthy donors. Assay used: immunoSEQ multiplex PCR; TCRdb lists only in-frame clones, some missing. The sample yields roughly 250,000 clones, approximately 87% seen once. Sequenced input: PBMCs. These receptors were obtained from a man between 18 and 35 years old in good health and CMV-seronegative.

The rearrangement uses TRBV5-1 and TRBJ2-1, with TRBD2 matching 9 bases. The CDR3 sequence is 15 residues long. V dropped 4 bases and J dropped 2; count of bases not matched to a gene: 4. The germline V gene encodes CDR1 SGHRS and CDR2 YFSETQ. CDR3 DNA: TGCGCCAGCAGCCGAGCGGGAGGACCCTACAATGAGCAGTTCTTC. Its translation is CASSRAGGPYNEQFF.

CDR3 amino acids: CASSYRTSGVGDTQYF. The CDR3, as DNA: TGTGCCAGCAGTTACCGGACTAGCGGGGTAGGAGATACGCAGTATTTT. The V and J genes are TRBV6-6 and TRBJ2-3, with 12 bases identical to TRBD2. This CDR3 is 16 amino acids long. V was pared by 2 bases and J by 5 bases, with 5 bases of the junction left unmatched. Germline CDR1 and CDR2: MNHNY and SVGAGI (reference sequence).

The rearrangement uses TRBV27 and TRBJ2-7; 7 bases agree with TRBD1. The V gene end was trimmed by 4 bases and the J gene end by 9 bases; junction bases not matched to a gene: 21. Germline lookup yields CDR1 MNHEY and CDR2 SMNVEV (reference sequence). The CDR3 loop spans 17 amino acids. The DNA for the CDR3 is TGTGCCAGCAGTTCGACAGGGTGGTATGGTCTTTATGATTGGCAGTACTTC. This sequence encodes CASSSTGWYGLYDWQYF.

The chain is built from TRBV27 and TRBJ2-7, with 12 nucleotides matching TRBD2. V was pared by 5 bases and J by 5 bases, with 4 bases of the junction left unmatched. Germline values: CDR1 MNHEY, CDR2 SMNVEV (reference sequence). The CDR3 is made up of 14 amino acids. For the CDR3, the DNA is TGTGCCAGCAGTATGGGACTAGCGGGCCACGAGCAGTACTTC. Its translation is CASSMGLAGHEQYF.

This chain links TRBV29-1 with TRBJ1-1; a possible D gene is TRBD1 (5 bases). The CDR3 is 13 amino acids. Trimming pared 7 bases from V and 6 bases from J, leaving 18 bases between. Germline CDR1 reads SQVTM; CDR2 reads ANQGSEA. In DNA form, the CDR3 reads TGCAGCGATGTAATCGGGGGAGGAGCTGAAGCTTTCTTT. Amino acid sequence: CSDVIGGGAEAFF. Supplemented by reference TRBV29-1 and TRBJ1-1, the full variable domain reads SAVISQKPSRDICQRGTSLTIQCQVDSQVTMMFWYRQQPGQSLTLIATANQGSEATYESGFVIDKFPISRPNLTFSTLTVSNMSPEDSSIYLCSDVIGGGAEAFFGQGTRLTVV.

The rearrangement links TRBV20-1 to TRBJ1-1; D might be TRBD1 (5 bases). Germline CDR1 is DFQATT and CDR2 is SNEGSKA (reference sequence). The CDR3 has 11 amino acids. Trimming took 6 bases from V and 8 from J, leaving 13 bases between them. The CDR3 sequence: CSALPRTEAFF. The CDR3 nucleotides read TGCAGTGCCCTTCCCAGGACAGAAGCTTTCTTT.

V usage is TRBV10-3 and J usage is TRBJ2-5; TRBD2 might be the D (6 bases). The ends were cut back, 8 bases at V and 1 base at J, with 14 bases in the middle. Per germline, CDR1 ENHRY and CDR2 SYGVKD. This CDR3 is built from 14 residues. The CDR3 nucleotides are TGTGCCATCCGGGACTCCAGGCCCCAAGAGACCCAGTACTTC. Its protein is CAIRDSRPQETQYF.

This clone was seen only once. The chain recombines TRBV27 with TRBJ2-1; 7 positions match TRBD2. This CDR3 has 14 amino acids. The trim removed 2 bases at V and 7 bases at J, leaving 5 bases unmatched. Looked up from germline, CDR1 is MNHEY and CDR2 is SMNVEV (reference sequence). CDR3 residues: CASSLRGRENEQFF. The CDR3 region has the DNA TGTGCCAGCAGTTTACGGGGGAGGGAGAATGAGCAGTTCTTC.